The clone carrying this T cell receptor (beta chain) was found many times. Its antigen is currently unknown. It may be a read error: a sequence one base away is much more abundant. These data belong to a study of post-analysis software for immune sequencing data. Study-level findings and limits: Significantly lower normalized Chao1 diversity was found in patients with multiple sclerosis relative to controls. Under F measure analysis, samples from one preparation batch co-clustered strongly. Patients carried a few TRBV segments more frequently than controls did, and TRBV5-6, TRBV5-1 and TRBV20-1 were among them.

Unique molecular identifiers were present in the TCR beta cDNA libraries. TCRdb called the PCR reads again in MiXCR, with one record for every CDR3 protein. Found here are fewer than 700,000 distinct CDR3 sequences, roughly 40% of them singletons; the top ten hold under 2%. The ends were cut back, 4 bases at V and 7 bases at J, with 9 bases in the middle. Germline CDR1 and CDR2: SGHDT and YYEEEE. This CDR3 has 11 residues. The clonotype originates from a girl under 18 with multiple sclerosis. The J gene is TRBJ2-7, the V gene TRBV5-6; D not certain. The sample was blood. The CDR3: CASSLVNEQYF. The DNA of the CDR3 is TGTGCCAGCAGCCTGGTCAATGAGCAGTACTTC.